This is a list of T cell receptor beta chains from one sample in a study of OX40 agonist ivuxolimab in advanced cancers. Profiled with immunoSEQ multiplex PCR; TCRdb holds only in-frame clones, not every one. This sample yields about 64,000 clones, of which approximately 84% are seen a single time; roughly 2.3% belongs to the top ten. Source: CD4+ or CD8+ T cells sorted from blood, taken in a trial of the OX40 agonist ivuxolimab. The receptors were sampled from an adult with an advanced solid tumor such as melanoma, head and neck, liver or kidney cancer. The CDR3 runs from the conserved cysteine through the conserved F or W. A D gene is named only where the DNA matches it firmly. Not all rows give a size; the values are once, few, many and, for expanded clones, a class.

d_gene: -; v_gene: TRBV4-3; abundance: few; j_gene: TRBJ1-1; CDR3nt: TGCGCCAGCAGCCAAGGAAGGGGAAAGACTGAAGCTTTCTTT; CDR3aa: CASSQGRGKTEAFF
d_gene: -; v_gene: TRBV28; abundance: medium-sized; j_gene: TRBJ2-7; CDR3nt: TGTGCCAGCAGTTTAGGTGGGACCCGGGGCGAGCAGTACTTC; CDR3aa: CASSLGGTRGEQYF
d_gene: -; v_gene: TRBV5-1; abundance: -; j_gene: TRBJ1-4; CDR3nt: TGCGCCAGCAGCTTTCGGGGAGCGGGCGAAAAACTGTTTTTT; CDR3aa: CASSFRGAGEKLFF